This T cell receptor (beta chain) was recorded in a study of blood T cell repertoires in COVID-19. Overall study: Acute and convalescent COVID-19 samples came from the United States, Italy and Spain.

Only in-frame clones appear in the TCRdb table, and some are missing; sequencing was by immunoSEQ multiplex PCR. The sample comprises 200,000 to 250,000 clones, around 90% of which are singletons, and more than 10% rests with the top ten. The ends were cut back, 6 bases at V and 0 bases at J, with 17 bases in the middle. CDR3 length: 16 amino acids. Germline V gives CDR1 LGHDT, CDR2 YNNKEL (reference sequence). Sequenced input: peripheral blood. The clonotype comes from a woman under 30 who had recovered from COVID-19. The V call is TRBV3-1 (or the pseudogene TRBV3-2), the J call TRBJ1-1, with D possibly matching TRBD1 (5 bases). The CDR3 DNA sequence: TGTGCCAGCAGTTTTTCCCCGGGACTTTTGAACACTGAAGCTTTCTTT. Residues: CASSFSPGLLNTEAFF.